The 10 T cell receptor beta chains below all came from one sample that was sequenced in a study of cytotoxic CD8 clonotypes in ibrutinib-treated CLL. Method: immunoSEQ multiplex PCR; TCRdb's copy keeps in-frame clones and lacks some. The table has around 15,000 clones, approximately 71% seen once. The specimen comprised PBMCs, sampled before ibrutinib treatment. These receptors all stem from a human donor with chronic lymphocytic leukemia.

A note on this clone: The junction differs from germline at one of its ends, possibly a read error. The chain combines TRBV30 with TRBJ1-2; D remains ambiguous. This CDR3 is 11 amino acids long. The V gene's germline CDR1 is GTSNPN and CDR2 SVGIG (reference sequence). Written as DNA, the CDR3 is TGTGCCTGGAGTGTAAACTCTGGCTACACCTTC. It yields the protein CAWSVNSGYTF.

This chain uses TRBV7-2 with TRBJ2-3; D is unresolved. Germline V gives CDR1 SGHTA, CDR2 FQGNSA. This CDR3 is 14 amino acids long. The ends were cut back, 5 bases at V and 2 bases at J, with 11 bases in the middle. CDR3 bases: TGTGCCAGCAGCCCACAACCAGCCACAGATACGCAGTATTTT. Translating it yields CASSPQPATDTQYF.

V is TRBV7-2 and J is TRBJ2-4; possible D gene TRBD1, 6 bases. This CDR3 spans 12 amino acids. The ends were cut back, 4 bases at V and 8 bases at J, with 9 bases in the middle. Germline-derived CDR1 and CDR2 are SGHTA and FQGNSA. For the CDR3, the DNA is TGTGCCAGCAGCTCCGGGACACACATTCAGTACTTC. It yields the protein CASSSGTHIQYF. Full variable domain (outside the CDR3, taken from reference TRBV7-2 and TRBJ2-4): GAGVSQSPSNKVTEKGKDVELRCDPISGHTALYWYRQSLGQGLEFLIYFQGNSAPDKSGLPSDRFSAERTGGSVSTLTIQRTQQEDSAVYLCASSSGTHIQYFGAGTRLSVL.

The DNA for the CDR3 is TGCGCCAGCAGAAACCCCACCAGGGCCGAGGGCACCGGGGAGCTGTTTTTT. This translates into CASRNPTRAEGTGELFF. The chain has TRBV5-1 and TRBJ2-2; D possibly matches TRBD1 or TRBD2 (5 bases each). Germline assignment: CDR1 SGHRS and CDR2 YFSETQ. Trimming removed 5 bases at V and 4 bases at J, with 21 bases between. The CDR3 is 17 amino acids.

V usage is TRBV10-3 and J usage is TRBJ1-2; D unclear. The CDR3 has 15 residues. Germline loops: CDR1 ENHRY, CDR2 SYGVKD. Trimming left V 4 bases short and J 2 bases short, with 14 bases between. DNA for the CDR3: TGTGCCATCAGTGCCCAATCCGGAGGGAACTATGGCTACACCTTC. This gives the protein CAISAQSGGNYGYTF.

This chain connects TRBV7-2 to TRBJ1-5; D gene ambiguous. CDR1 SGHTA and CDR2 FQGNSA come from the germline V gene. The CDR3 has 13 residues. V was clipped by 2 bases and J by 0 bases, with 2 bases between them. This CDR3 reads CASSLNSNQPQHF. The CDR3 nucleotides read TGTGCCAGCAGCTTAAATAGCAATCAGCCCCAGCATTTT.

The chain's CDR3 is CASSYSNSGAAGELFF. In nucleotides, the CDR3 is TGTGCCAGCAGTTACTCGAACTCAGGGGCTGCCGGGGAGCTGTTTTTT. This chain connects TRBV6-5 to TRBJ2-2; D is perhaps TRBD1 (6 bases). Trimming took off 0 bases at V and 6 bases at J, with 14 bases between the two ends. The CDR3 runs to 16 residues. CDR1 and CDR2 (germline): MNHEY, SVGAGI.

CDR3 nucleotides: TGCGCCAGCAGCCAGGGGACGGTAGATAATTCACCCCTCCACTTT. Translated, it gives CASSQGTVDNSPLHF. This rearrangement joins TRBV4-1 to TRBJ1-6, with D possibly being TRBD1 (5 bases). With 3 bases removed from V and 5 bases from J, the gap between germline ends came to 11 bases. This CDR3 has 15 amino acids. CDR1 and CDR2 from the germline V gene are MGHRA and YSYEKL.

The J gene is TRBJ2-6, the V gene TRBV30, with D perhaps given as TRBD1 or TRBD2 (6 bases each). The CDR3 spans 16 residues. Germline V CDR1 and CDR2: GTSNPN, SVGIG (reference sequence). Deletions cut 0 bases from V and 1 base from J, with 10 bases between. CDR3 DNA: TGTGCCTGGAGTGTCCAAGGGGGGTCTGGGGCCAACGTCCTGACTTTC. It specifies CAWSVQGGSGANVLTF.

This clone came up once. The CDR3 loop is CASSQEGVPYEQYF. The CDR3, as DNA: TGCGCCAGCAGCCAAGAGGGAGTCCCCTACGAGCAGTACTTC. V is TRBV4-1 and J is TRBJ2-5; a weak D match, TRBD2 (5 bases). The DNA end favors TRBJ2-7, so the J call may be wrong. This CDR3 is built from 14 residues. The germline gives CDR1 MGHRA, CDR2 YSYEKL.